The rows below give T cell receptor beta chains drawn from one sample of a study of metastatic and nonmetastatic thyroid tumors. TCRdb recomputed clones from the PCR reads via MiXCR. The data hold around 30,000 clones, with 10% to 15% observed a single time. Sequenced material: blood. The source is a female donor with papillary thyroid cancer or a benign thyroid nodule (not recorded which). Some clones in this sample may be carry-over from other donors' samples. CDR3s include the opening cysteine and the closing phenylalanine or tryptophan. Fields, in order: CDR3 length, J gene, clone size, V gene, D gene, CDR3 DNA, CDR3 protein. The D gene is left open where the match is weak. Size tells how often a clone was seen (once, few, many) or the class of an expanded clone, and some rows leave it out.

length: 16; J: TRBJ1-1; size: many; V: TRBV4-2; D: -; DNA: TGTGCCAGCAGCCCTGACGGGACCCCGGGAGGACCTGAAGCTTTCTTT; CDR3: CASSPDGTPGGPEAFF
length: 16; J: TRBJ2-2; size: many; V: TRBV6-2/TRBV6-3; D: -; DNA: TGTGCCAGCAGTTACTCTATAGCGCCGAACACCGGGGAGCTGTTTTTT; CDR3: CASSYSIAPNTGELFF
length: 12; J: TRBJ2-3; size: many; V: TRBV20-1; D: -; DNA: TGCAGTGCTAGGGGGGATGAGGATACGCAGTATTTT; CDR3: CSARGDEDTQYF
length: 15; J: TRBJ2-3; size: many; V: TRBV19; D: -; DNA: TGTGCCAGTAGCCAGGACGGTACCGTCGGGGATACGCAGTATTTT; CDR3: CASSQDGTVGDTQYF
length: 13; J: TRBJ1-2; size: many; V: TRBV7-3; D: TRBD1; DNA: TGTGCCAGCAGCAAGGGACAGGGAGATGGCTACACCTTC; CDR3: CASSKGQGDGYTF
length: 13; J: TRBJ2-3; size: many; V: TRBV28; D: -; DNA: TGTGCCAGCAGCCGGGGATTCACAGATACGCAGTATTTT; CDR3: CASSRGFTDTQYF
length: 16; J: TRBJ2-7; size: -; V: TRBV6-5; D: TRBD1; DNA: TGTGCCAGCATTTACTCGATGGGGACAGCTTCCTACGACCAGTACTTC; CDR3: CASIYSMGTASYDQYF
length: 13; J: TRBJ1-5; size: -; V: TRBV7-9; D: -; DNA: TGTGCCAGCAGCTTAACACAAAATCAGCCCCAGCATTTT; CDR3: CASSLTQNQPQHF
length: 13; J: TRBJ1-2; size: many; V: TRBV3-1; D: -; DNA: TGTGCCAGCAGCCAAGAGGCGGAGGCTGGCTACACCTTC; CDR3: CASSQEAEAGYTF
length: 14; J: TRBJ2-7; size: few; V: TRBV28; D: -; DNA: TGTGCCAGCAGATCCGGTATAGGGTCCTACGAGCAGTACTTC; CDR3: CASRSGIGSYEQYF
length: 14; J: TRBJ2-1; size: medium-sized; V: TRBV20-1; D: TRBD2; DNA: TGCAGTGCTAGAGCGGTAGCGGGAGCTGGAGAGCAGTTCTTC; CDR3: CSARAVAGAGEQFF
length: 13; J: TRBJ2-1; size: many; V: TRBV9; D: -; DNA: TGTGCCAGCAGTAAAGGGCACATCGATGAGCAGTTCTTC; CDR3: CASSKGHIDEQFF
length: 16; J: TRBJ1-4; size: -; V: TRBV11-2; D: -; DNA: TGTGCCAGCAGCTCATACATTTGGGGGGCGTATGAAAAACTGTTTTTT; CDR3: CASSSYIWGAYEKLFF
length: 17; J: TRBJ2-7; size: -; V: TRBV11-2; D: TRBD2; DNA: TGTGCCAGCAGCCGCGCTAGCGGGAGGACTTTAACCTACGAGCAGTACTTC; CDR3: CASSRASGRTLTYEQYF
length: 15; J: TRBJ2-5; size: -; V: TRBV4-1; D: TRBD2; DNA: TGCGCCAGCAGCCAAGTTGGACTAGCGGAAGAGACCCAGTACTTC; CDR3: CASSQVGLAEETQYF
length: 14; J: TRBJ2-4; size: many; V: TRBV3-1; D: -; DNA: TGTGCCAGCAGCCGGCGTGGTTCCAAAAACATTCAGTACTTC; CDR3: CASSRRGSKNIQYF